The source of this TCR beta chain is a study of technical replicates of blood from several donors. This CDR3 contains 15 residues. Germline V gene lookup returns CDR1 SGHKS and CDR2 YYEKEE (reference sequence). V lost 4 bases to trimming and J lost 1 base; unmatched junction nucleotides: 6. Some clones are missing from TCRdb's copy, which holds only in-frame ones; the method was immunoSEQ multiplex PCR. The sample holds over 75,000 clones, around 97% seen once. Material: T cells isolated from PBMCs. V is TRBV5-5 and J is TRBJ1-1; 8 bases map to TRBD1. This sequence originates from a human donor in good health. CDR3 loop: CASSPQGAGNTEAFF. The CDR3 nucleotides read TGTGCCAGCAGCCCTCAGGGGGCAGGGAACACTGAAGCTTTCTTT.